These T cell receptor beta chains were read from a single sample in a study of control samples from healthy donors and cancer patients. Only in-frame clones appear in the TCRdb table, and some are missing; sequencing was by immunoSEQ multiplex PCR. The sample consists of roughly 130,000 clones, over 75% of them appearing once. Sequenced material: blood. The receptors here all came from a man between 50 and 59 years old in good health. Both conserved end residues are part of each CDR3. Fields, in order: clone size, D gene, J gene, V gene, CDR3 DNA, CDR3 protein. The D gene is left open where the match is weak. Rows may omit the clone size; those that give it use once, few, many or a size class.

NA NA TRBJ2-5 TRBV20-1 TGCAGTGCTAGTAACAGCCCAGGGGACACTTCCCAAGAGACCCAGTACTTC CSASNSPGDTSQETQYF
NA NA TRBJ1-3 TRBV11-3 TGTGCCAGCAGCTTCCGGACGGCTGGAAACACCATATATTTT CASSFRTAGNTIYF
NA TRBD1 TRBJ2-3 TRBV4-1 TGCGCCAGCAGCCGAACCGGGACAGGGGAAGATACGCAGTATTTT CASSRTGTGEDTQYF
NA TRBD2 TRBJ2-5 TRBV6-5 TGTGCCAGCAGCCTAGCGGGGGGGAGGTTTGAGACCCAGTACTTC CASSLAGGRFETQYF
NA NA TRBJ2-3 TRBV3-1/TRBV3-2 TGTGCCAGCAGCCCTAAACTAAGCACAGATACGCAGTATTTT CASSPKLSTDTQYF
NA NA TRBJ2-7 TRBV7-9 TGTGCCAGCAGCTCCCACAACTCAGGGGCCTTCTACGAGCAGTACTTC CASSSHNSGAFYEQYF
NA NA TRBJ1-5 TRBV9 TGTGCCAGCAGCGTAGGGGGGAAGAATCAGCCCCAGCATTTT CASSVGGKNQPQHF
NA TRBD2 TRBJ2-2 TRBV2 TGTGCCAGCAAAATAGCGGGGTTCGAATACACCGGGGAGCTGTTTTTT CASKIAGFEYTGELFF
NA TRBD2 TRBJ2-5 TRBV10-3 TGTGCCATCAGTAGCGGGGTCAGGCAAGAGACCCAGTACTTC CAISSGVRQETQYF
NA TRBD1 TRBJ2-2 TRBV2 TGTGCCAGCATTTTACCCGGACAGGGGGCCCCTTCTACCGGGGAGCTGTTTTTT CASILPGQGAPSTGELFF
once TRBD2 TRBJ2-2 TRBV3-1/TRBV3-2 TGTGCCAGCAGCCAAGAGGGGACTAGAGGCACCGGGGAGCTGTTTTTT CASSQEGTRGTGELFF
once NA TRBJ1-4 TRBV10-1 TGCGCCAGCAGTGAGTCGACGTTCTTTAGGGTCCCTCTAGGTGAAAAACTGTTTTTT CASSESTFFRVPLGEKLFF
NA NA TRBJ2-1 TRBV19 TGTGCCAGTAGTATAGACGAGCAAATCTCCTACAATGAGCAGTTCTTC CASSIDEQISYNEQFF
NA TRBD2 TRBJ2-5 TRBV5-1 TGCGCCAGCTGCCTCGGGGATAGCGGGGTCCAAGAGACCCAGTACTTC CASCLGDSGVQETQYF
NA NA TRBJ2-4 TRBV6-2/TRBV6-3 TGTGCCAGCAGTCGCGGACAGCACCTAGCCAAAAACATTCAGTACTTC CASSRGQHLAKNIQYF
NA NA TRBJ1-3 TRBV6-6 TGTGCCAGCAGTTATGCCGGATCCGGAAACACCATATATTTT CASSYAGSGNTIYF
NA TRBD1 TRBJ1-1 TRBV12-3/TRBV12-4 TGTGCCAGCAAGGGACAGGGGAACACTGAAGCTTTCTTT CASKGQGNTEAFF
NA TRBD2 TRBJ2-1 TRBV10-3 TGTGCCATCAGTCCCCTGGCTCATAAGCGGGGGGGAACTTCCTACAATGAGCAGTTCTTC CAISPLAHKRGGTSYNEQFF